Below, 11 T cell receptor beta chains from the same sample are listed, as sequenced in a study of blood T cell repertoires in COVID-19. Profiling relied on immunoSEQ multiplex PCR, and the TCRdb table lists in-frame clones only, not all of them. Of 200,000 to 250,000 clones detected, 84% appear once; the ten largest clones hold approximately 18%. Sequenced: peripheral blood. Source of these receptors: a woman aged 80 or older with active or convalescent COVID-19.

This sequence joins TRBV6-5 and TRBJ1-2; D remains unclear. V was clipped by 0 bases and J by 5 bases, with 10 bases between them. CDR3 length equals 14 residues. The germline V gene encodes CDR1 MNHEY and CDR2 SVGAGI. The CDR3 coding sequence is TGTGCCAGCAGTTACTCGGGCTCCTTTTATGGCTACACCTTC. Translating it yields CASSYSGSFYGYTF.

The chain employs TRBV7-9 and TRBJ2-7; D not resolved. Germline CDR1 is SEHNR and CDR2 is FQNEAQ (reference sequence). The CDR3 is 13 amino acids. Trimming pared 1 base from V and 1 base from J, leaving 5 bases between. The CDR3 here is CASSLVESYEQYF. The CDR3 DNA reads as TGTGCCAGCAGCTTAGTAGAGTCCTACGAGCAGTACTTC.

The chain carries TRBV7-2 and TRBJ1-2, with D possibly being TRBD1 (5 bases). Germline-derived CDR1 and CDR2 are SGHTA and FQGNSA. V was shortened by 5 bases and J by 1 base, with 8 bases between the two germline ends. CDR3 length: 13 residues. The CDR3 here is CASSPDSNYGYTF. For the CDR3, the DNA is TGTGCCAGCAGCCCCGACAGTAACTATGGCTACACCTTC.

The V call is TRBV7-3, the J call TRBJ2-1; 9 nucleotides agree with TRBD2. With V trimmed by 3 bases and J by 1 base, 1 base remained unmatched. Germline CDR1 reads SGHTA; CDR2 reads FQGTGA. CDR3 size: 15 residues. This CDR3 reads CASSFSGSSYNEQFF. The CDR3 DNA follows: TGTGCCAGCAGCTTTAGCGGGAGTTCCTACAATGAGCAGTTCTTC.

V gene TRBV7-9 combines with J gene TRBJ2-3; D is ambiguous. The ends were cut back, 1 base at V and 2 bases at J, with 7 bases in the middle. The CDR3 sequence is 14 residues long. The germline gives CDR1 SEHNR, CDR2 FQNEAQ (reference sequence). The CDR3 loop is CASSLGRTTDTQYF. The CDR3 DNA reads TGTGCCAGCAGCTTAGGGAGAACCACAGATACGCAGTATTTT.

This chain uses TRBV10-3 with TRBJ1-1; D unresolved. The V gene lost 0 bases and the J gene lost 8 bases, with 4 bases spanning the gap. The CDR3 loop spans 11 amino acids. From germline, CDR1 is ENHRY and CDR2 SYGVKD. The CDR3 loop is CAISESQEAFF. The CDR3 nucleotides read TGTGCCATCAGTGAGTCCCAGGAAGCTTTCTTT.

The J gene is TRBJ2-7, the V gene TRBV19, with 9 nucleotides matching TRBD1. The germline CDR1 and CDR2 sequences are LNHDA and SQIVND (reference sequence). CDR3 length equals 14 residues. With V trimmed by 6 bases and J by 4 bases, 7 bases remained unmatched. For the CDR3, the DNA is TGTGCCAGTAGGGCTAGGGACAGGGCTTACGAGCAGTACTTC. Translated, it gives CASRARDRAYEQYF.

This rearrangement joins TRBV5-1 to TRBJ2-5, with D unresolved. The germline V and J ends were trimmed by 5 bases and 5 bases, with 16 bases remaining between them. The V gene's germline CDR1 is SGHRS and CDR2 YFSETQ. This CDR3 has 14 residues. The DNA of the CDR3 is TGCGCCAGCAGTGGCCGCGGATTTCGGGAGACCCAGTACTTC. The encoded protein is CASSGRGFRETQYF.

The chain employs TRBV5-1 and TRBJ1-3; unclear D gene. V lost 2 bases to trimming and J lost 8 bases, with 5 bases between them. The CDR3 is made up of 11 amino acids. Germline loops: CDR1 SGHRS, CDR2 YFSETQ. CDR3 region: CASSFGDTIYF. The CDR3 DNA sequence: TGCGCCAGCAGCTTCGGAGACACCATATATTTT.

V is TRBV3-1 (or the pseudogene TRBV3-2) and J is TRBJ1-2; no definite D call. Looked up from germline, CDR1 is LGHDT and CDR2 is YNNKEL (reference sequence). This CDR3 contains 15 residues. V dropped 0 bases and J dropped 5 bases, with 13 bases sitting between them. The CDR3 DNA is TGTGCCAGCAGCCAAGATCGAGGCAGATCGTATGGCTACACCTTC. Translating it yields CASSQDRGRSYGYTF.

This clone was observed a single time. The chain joins TRBV29-1 to TRBJ1-2; TRBD1 matches 7 bases. The CDR3 runs to 14 residues. With V trimmed by 3 bases and J by 3 bases, 7 bases remained unmatched. The germline gives CDR1 SQVTM, CDR2 ANQGSEA. The CDR3 reads CSVETGWGYYGYTF. The CDR3 region has the DNA TGCAGCGTTGAGACAGGGTGGGGATACTATGGCTACACCTTC.